The entry below gives a single T cell receptor beta chain sequence along with its context. This clonotype was seen ten or more times. The antigen this receptor binds is unknown. No much larger clonotype is one base removed from it; base qualities were not supplied. This sample is part of a study of spatial heterogeneity in lung cancer (dated by TCRdb to between 2018 and 2021). For the wider study: Beta-chain transcripts were consistently detected in greater numbers than alpha-chain transcripts, which likely reflected higher beta-chain transcript abundance. TCR transcript counts in tumor regions correlated strongly with a T cell transcriptional module score from matched bulk RNA-seq. In the raw uncorrected reads, each unique combination of TCR and UMI appeared on average more than ten times. TCR alpha and beta repertoires were quantitatively compared across multiple tumor regions, matched nontumor lung and blood in non-small cell lung cancer. The study linked features of the TCR repertoire to counts of nonsynonymous mutations, which were determined by whole-exome sequencing of tumor tissue. At surgery, both alpha and beta chains were TCR-sequenced in around 240 tumor regions, fewer than 80 matched nontumor lung samples and some 56 PBMC samples. The paper as a whole reports these results and caveats: TCR-seq coverage of tumor T cells was estimated at only approximately 7% for alpha chains and about 13% for beta chains. Additional single-cell paired TCR alpha and beta sequencing was considered necessary to confirm, at a functional level, the hypothesis that regional TCRs recognize regional mutations. The tumor nonsynonymous mutation count correlated with the number of expanded intratumoral alpha and beta TCRs. Counts of ubiquitous and regional expanded TCRs correlated with counts of ubiquitous and regional nonsynonymous mutations, respectively.

Taken with the paper, the label for time point translates to: sample taken at primary tumor resection. The donors were more than 65 patients from the lung TRACERx cohort who had early-stage, untreated non-small cell lung cancer. TCR sequencing used whole RNA extracted from tumor and nontumor lung tissue, or from cryopreserved PBMC samples, without cell sorting. Only patients with enough RNA available from two or more tumor regions were chosen for TCR sequencing. Before being selected, tumor and adjacent nontumor lung specimens were reviewed by a lung pathologist. The CDR3 sequence holds 14 residues, the cysteine and phenylalanine included. Only the CDR3 region is kept as DNA, spanning 42 bases read in frame from base 1. Germline trimming amounts to 7 bases on V and 10 bases on J, with 14 as the count of junction bases outside the gene matches. Libraries were built with 5' RACE. For sequencing, a NextSeq 500 was employed. To allow correction of PCR and sequencing errors, the TCR library protocol tagged every TCR cDNA molecule with a unique molecular identifier. The study's own analysis went as follows. TCR identification, UMI-based error correction and CDR3 extraction were performed with Decombinator tools. TCRs above a frequency of 2 per 1,000, corresponding to the top 1% of the tumor frequency distribution, were defined as expanded. Expanded tumor TCRs statistically deemed absent (corrected P<0.05) from at least one tumor region were classed as regional, and all other expanded tumor TCRs were classed as ubiquitous. Rényi diversity was computed with the R vegan package after subsampling each repertoire 100 times to 5,000 TCRs. CDR3 similarity networks were built from amino acid triplet string-kernel similarity, with CDR3s being connected when pairwise similarity was above 0.82. TCRdb handled the public reads itself, with Q25 trimming in fastp and clone calling in MiXCR, and kept productive beta chains. Every entry covers one CDR3 protein and lists the most common genes and DNA from its rows. TCRdb's processing, not the authors', yielded these V and J calls. Recorded for this sample are about 30,000 distinct CDR3 sequences; 7.1% of them occurred a single time. About 24% of the sample comes from the top ten.

The receptor was derived from a male donor with early-stage non-small cell lung cancer. This sample comprised lung tumor tissue, obtained at surgery. In this chain, TRBV12-3 or TRBV12-4 is recombined with TRBJ2-5; 8 bases in between match TRBD2. The nucleotide sequence reads TGTGCCAGCACCAGAGATGCCGGGACTAGTAACCAGTACTTC. This is translated as CASTRDAGTSNQYF.